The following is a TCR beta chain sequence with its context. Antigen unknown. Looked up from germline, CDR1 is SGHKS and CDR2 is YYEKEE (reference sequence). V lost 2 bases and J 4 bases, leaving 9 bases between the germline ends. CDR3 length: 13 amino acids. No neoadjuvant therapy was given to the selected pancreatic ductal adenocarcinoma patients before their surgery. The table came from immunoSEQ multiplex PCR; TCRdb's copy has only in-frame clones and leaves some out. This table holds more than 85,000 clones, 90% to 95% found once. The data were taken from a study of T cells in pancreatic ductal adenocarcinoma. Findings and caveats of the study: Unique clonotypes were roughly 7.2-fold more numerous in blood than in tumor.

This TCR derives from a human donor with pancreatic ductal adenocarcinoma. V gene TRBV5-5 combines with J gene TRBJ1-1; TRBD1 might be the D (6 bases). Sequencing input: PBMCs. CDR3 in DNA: TGTGCCAGCAGCTTACAGGGTTTCACTGAAGCTTTCTTT. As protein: CASSLQGFTEAFF.